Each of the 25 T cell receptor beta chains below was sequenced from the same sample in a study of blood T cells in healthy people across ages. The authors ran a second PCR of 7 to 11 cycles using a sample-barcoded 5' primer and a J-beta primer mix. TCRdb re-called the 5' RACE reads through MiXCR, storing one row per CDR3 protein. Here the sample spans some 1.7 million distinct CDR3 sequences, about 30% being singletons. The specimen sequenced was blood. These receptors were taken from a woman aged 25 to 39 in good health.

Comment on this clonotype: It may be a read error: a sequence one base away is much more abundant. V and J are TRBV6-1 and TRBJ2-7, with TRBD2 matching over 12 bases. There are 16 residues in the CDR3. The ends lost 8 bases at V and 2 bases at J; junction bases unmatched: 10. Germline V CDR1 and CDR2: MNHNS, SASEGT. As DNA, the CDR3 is TGTGCCAGCGTGGAGGCTAGCGGGGGGGCTCCCTACGAGCAGTACTTC. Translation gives CASVEASGGAPYEQYF.

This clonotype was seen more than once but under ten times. CDR3 in amino acids: CSAGAPTRLGWNEQFF. The CDR3 region has the DNA TGCAGTGCTGGGGCCCCGACTAGACTGGGGTGGAATGAGCAGTTCTTC. The chain recombines TRBV20-1 with TRBJ2-1; D is perhaps TRBD2 (6 bases). The length of the CDR3 is 16 residues. Per germline, CDR1 DFQATT and CDR2 SNEGSKA (reference sequence). Trimming stripped 5 bases from V and 7 bases from J, with 24 bases between.

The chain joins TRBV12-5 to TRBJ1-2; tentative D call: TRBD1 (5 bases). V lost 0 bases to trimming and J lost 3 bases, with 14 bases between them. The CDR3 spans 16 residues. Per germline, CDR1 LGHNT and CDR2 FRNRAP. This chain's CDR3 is CASGLVQETEDYGYTF. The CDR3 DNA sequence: TGTGCTAGTGGTTTGGTACAGGAGACAGAGGACTATGGCTACACCTTC.

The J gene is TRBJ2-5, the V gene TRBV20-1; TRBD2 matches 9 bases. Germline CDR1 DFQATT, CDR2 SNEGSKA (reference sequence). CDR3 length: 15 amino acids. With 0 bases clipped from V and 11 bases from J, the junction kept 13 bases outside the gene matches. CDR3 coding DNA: TGCAGTGCTAGAGATCCAATGGCGGGGGGGCGGGAGCAGTACTTC. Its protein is CSARDPMAGGREQYF.

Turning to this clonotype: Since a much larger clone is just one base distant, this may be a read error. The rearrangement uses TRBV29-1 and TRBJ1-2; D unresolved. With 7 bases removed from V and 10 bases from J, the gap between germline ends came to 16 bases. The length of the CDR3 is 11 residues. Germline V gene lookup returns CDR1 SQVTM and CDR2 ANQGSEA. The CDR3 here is CSGQQTADYTF. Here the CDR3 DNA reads TGCAGCGGGCAGCAGACGGCGGACTACACCTTC.

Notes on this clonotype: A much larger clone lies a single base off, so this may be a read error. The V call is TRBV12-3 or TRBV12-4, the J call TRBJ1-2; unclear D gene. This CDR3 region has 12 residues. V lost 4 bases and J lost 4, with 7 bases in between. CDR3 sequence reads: CASSYSPYGYTF. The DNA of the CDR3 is TGTGCCAGCAGTTACAGCCCCTATGGCTACACCTTC.

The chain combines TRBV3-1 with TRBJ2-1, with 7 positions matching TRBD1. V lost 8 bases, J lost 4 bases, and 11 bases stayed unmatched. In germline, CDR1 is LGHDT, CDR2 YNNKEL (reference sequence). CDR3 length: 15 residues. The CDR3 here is CASSRGGSFYNEQFF. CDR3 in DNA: TGTGCCAGCTCCCGAGGGGGCTCCTTTTACAATGAGCAGTTCTTC.

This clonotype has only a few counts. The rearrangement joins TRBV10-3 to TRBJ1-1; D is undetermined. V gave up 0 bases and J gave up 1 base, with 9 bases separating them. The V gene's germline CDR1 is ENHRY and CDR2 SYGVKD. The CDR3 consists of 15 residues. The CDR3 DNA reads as TGTGCCATCAGTGAGTCGTCCTCCCCGAACACTGAAGCTTTCTTT. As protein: CAISESSSPNTEAFF.

CDR3 sequence reads: CASSLGFGEKLFF. The CDR3 nucleotides are TGTGCCAGCAGTTTAGGCTTCGGTGAAAAACTGTTTTTT. V gene TRBV12-3 or TRBV12-4 combines with J gene TRBJ1-4, with D hard to call. Trimming stripped 1 base from V and 7 bases from J, with 7 bases between. This CDR3 region has 13 residues.

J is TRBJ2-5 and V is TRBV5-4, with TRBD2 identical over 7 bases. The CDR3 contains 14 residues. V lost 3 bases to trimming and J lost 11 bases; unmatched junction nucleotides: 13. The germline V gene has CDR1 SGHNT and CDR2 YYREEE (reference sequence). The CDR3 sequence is CASSWDYSTGEQYF. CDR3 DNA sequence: TGTGCCAGCAGCTGGGACTACAGTACGGGGGAGCAGTACTTC.

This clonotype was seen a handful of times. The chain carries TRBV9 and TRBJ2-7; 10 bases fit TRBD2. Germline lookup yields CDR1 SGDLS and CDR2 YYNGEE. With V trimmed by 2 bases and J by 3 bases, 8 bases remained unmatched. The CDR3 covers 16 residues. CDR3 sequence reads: CASSVGSGRGNYEQYF. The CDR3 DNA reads TGTGCCAGCAGCGTCGGGAGCGGGAGGGGTAACTACGAGCAGTACTTC.

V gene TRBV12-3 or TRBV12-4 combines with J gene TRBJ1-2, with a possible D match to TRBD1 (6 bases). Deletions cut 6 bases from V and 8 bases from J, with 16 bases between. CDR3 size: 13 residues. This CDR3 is CASRQTGLGGYTF. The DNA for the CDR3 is TGTGCCAGCAGACAAACAGGGTTGGGCGGCTACACCTTC.

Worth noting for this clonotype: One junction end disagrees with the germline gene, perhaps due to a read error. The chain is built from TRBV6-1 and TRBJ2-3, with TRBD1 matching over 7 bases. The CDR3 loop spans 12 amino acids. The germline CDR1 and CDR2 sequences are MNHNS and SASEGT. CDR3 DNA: TGTGCCAGCAGTGACAGGACAGGTACGCAGTATTTT. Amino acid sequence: CASSDRTGTQYF.

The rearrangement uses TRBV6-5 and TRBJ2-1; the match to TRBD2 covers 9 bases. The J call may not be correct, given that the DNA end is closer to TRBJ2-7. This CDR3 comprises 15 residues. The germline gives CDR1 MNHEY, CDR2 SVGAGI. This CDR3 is CASSYGAGGANEQYF. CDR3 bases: TGTGCCAGCAGTTACGGAGCGGGAGGTGCTAATGAGCAGTACTTC.

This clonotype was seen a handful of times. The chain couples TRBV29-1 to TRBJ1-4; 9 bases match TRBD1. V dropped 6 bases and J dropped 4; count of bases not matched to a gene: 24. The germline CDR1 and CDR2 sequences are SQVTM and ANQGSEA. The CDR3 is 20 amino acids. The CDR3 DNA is TGCAGCGTGGGGGAGCCTACCGGGACAGGGAAGCTTGTTGTTAATGAAAAACTGTTTTTT. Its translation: CSVGEPTGTGKLVVNEKLFF.

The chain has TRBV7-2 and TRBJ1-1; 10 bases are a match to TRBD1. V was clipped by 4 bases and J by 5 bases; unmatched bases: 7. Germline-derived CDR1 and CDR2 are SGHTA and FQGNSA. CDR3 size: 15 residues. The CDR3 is CASSSPWTGGTEAFF. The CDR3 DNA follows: TGTGCCAGCAGCTCACCCTGGACAGGGGGGACTGAAGCTTTCTTT. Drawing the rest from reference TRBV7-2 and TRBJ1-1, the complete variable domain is GAGVSQSPSNKVTEKGKDVELRCDPISGHTALYWYRQSLGQGLEFLIYFQGNSAPDKSGLPSDRFSAERTGGSVSTLTIQRTQQEDSAVYLCASSSPWTGGTEAFFGQGTRLTVV.

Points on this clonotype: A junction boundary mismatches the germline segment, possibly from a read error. The CDR3 sequence is CASSQDLYLYGCTF. CDR3 bases: TGTGCCAGCAGCCAAGACTTGTATCTCTATGGCTGCACCTTC. The chain has TRBV14 and TRBJ1-2; D remains unclear. This CDR3 region has 14 residues. CDR1 and CDR2 from the germline V gene are SGHDN and FVKESK.

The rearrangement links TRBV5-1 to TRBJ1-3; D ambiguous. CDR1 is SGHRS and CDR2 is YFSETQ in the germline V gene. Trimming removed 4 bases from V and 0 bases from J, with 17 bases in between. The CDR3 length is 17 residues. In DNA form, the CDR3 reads TGCGCCAGCAGCAGGAACTACCAGGCAATCTCTGGAAACACCATATATTTT. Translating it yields CASSRNYQAISGNTIYF.

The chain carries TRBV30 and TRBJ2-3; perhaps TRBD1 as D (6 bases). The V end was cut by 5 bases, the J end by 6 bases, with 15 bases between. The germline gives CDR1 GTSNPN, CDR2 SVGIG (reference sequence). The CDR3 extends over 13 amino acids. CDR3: CAWGRVGADTQYF. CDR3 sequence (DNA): TGTGCCTGGGGGCGCGTGGGGGCTGATACGCAGTATTTT.

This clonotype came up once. The CDR3 nucleotides read TGCGCCAGCAGCCTTAGACAGGTCGGGGAGCTGTTTTTT. Amino acid sequence: CASSLRQVGELFF. The rearrangement joins TRBV5-1 to TRBJ2-2; TRBD1 is a possible D gene (6 bases). The germline CDR1 and CDR2 sequences are SGHRS and YFSETQ. V gave up 4 bases and J gave up 7 bases, with 11 bases separating them. This CDR3 has 13 amino acids.

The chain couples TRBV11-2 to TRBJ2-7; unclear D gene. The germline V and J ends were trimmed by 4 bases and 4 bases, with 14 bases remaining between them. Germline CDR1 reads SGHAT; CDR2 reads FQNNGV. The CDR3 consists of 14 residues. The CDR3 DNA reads TGTGCCAGCAGCTCGACGGACGACTTATACGAGCAGTACTTC. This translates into CASSSTDDLYEQYF.

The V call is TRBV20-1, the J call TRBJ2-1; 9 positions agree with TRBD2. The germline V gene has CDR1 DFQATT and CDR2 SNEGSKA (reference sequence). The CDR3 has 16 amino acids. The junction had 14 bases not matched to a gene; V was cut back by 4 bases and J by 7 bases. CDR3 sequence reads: CSANPVRGGASNEQFF. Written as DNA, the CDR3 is TGCAGTGCTAACCCGGTCCGCGGGGGGGCCTCTAATGAGCAGTTCTTC.

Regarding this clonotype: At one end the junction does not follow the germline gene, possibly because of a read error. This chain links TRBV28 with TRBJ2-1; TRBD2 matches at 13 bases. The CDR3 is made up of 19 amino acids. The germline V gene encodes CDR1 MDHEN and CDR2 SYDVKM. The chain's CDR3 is CASSFSTSGGASRGNEQFF. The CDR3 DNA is TGTGCCAGCAGTTTCTCCACTAGCGGGGGGGCGTCGCGGGGGAATGAACAGTTCTTC.

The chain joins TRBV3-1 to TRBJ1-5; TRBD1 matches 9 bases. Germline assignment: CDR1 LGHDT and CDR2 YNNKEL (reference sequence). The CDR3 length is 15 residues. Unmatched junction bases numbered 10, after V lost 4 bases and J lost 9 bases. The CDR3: CASSLGGQGYRPQHF. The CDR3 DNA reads TGTGCCAGCAGCCTCGGGGGACAGGGTTATCGGCCCCAGCATTTT.

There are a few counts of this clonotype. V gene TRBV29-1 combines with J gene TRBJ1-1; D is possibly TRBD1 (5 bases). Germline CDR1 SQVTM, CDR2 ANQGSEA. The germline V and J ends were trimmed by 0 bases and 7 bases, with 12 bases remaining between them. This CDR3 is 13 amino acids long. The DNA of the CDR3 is TGCAGCGTTGAAGAGCACCGGGACGGTGAAGCTTTCTTT. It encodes CSVEEHRDGEAFF.